Below are 15 T cell receptor beta chains sequenced from a single sample in a study of identical twins. Via MiXCR, TCRdb re-called the 5' RACE reads, giving one row per CDR3 protein. The sample includes a few hundred thousand distinct CDR3 sequences, around 18% of them seen just once. What was sequenced was naive T cells sorted from blood. These receptor sequences come from a man between 45 and 60 years old in good health.

In its sample, this clonotype ranks as medium-sized. The genes are TRBV10-3 and TRBJ1-2; D ambiguous. This CDR3 comprises 14 residues. Trimming removed 6 bases from V and 0 bases from J, with 11 bases in between. Germline CDR1 ENHRY, CDR2 SYGVKD. CDR3 residues: CAISEDATNYGYTF. The CDR3 DNA sequence: TGTGCCATCAGCGAGGACGCTACTAACTATGGCTACACCTTC.

In this sample, this clonotype turned up many times. The chain couples TRBV28 to TRBJ2-7, with a tentative D call TRBD1 (5 bases). V lost 2 bases and J 4 bases, leaving 6 bases between the germline ends. The germline gives CDR1 MDHEN, CDR2 SYDVKM. This CDR3 region has 12 residues. CDR3 loop: CASSLRGYEQYF. CDR3 coding DNA: TGTGCCAGCAGTTTAAGGGGTTACGAGCAGTACTTC.

The chain combines TRBV28 with TRBJ2-3, with 10 bases identical to TRBD2. Germline V lookup: CDR1 MDHEN, CDR2 SYDVKM. The junction had 6 bases not matched to a gene; V was cut back by 1 base and J by 5 bases. This CDR3 spans 16 amino acids. The CDR3 DNA is TGTGCCAGCAGTTTATTTCCGTCTAGCGGGAGAGATACGCAGTATTTT. It encodes CASSLFPSSGRDTQYF.

The genes are TRBV7-8 and TRBJ2-5; 9 bases are shared with TRBD1. The CDR3 consists of 16 residues. With V trimmed by 9 bases and J by 5 bases, 16 bases remained unmatched. Germline V gene data show CDR1 as SGHVS and CDR2 as FQNEAQ. CDR3 amino acids: CASIRDRDLGWETQYF. CDR3 DNA: TGTGCCAGTATCCGGGACAGGGATTTGGGGTGGGAGACCCAGTACTTC.

V gene TRBV27 combines with J gene TRBJ2-3, with 8 bases fitting TRBD2. V lost 4 bases, J lost 5 bases, and 17 bases stayed unmatched. The CDR3 covers 18 residues. Germline V gives CDR1 MNHEY, CDR2 SMNVEV (reference sequence). The CDR3 region has the DNA TGTGCCAGCAGTTGGGTAGCGGGGTCGCACTCTCTCGGAGATACGCAGTATTTT. Residues: CASSWVAGSHSLGDTQYF.

A few counts support this clonotype. The chain uses TRBV5-1 and TRBJ2-1, with TRBD2 identical over 7 bases. Trimming at V came to 0 bases and at J to 10 bases, leaving 7 bases not matched to a gene. The germline V gene has CDR1 SGHRS and CDR2 YFSETQ. The CDR3 loop spans 14 amino acids. Here the CDR3 DNA reads TGCGCCAGCAGCTTGGAGCGGGGACCCCAAGAGCAGTTCTTC. As protein: CASSLERGPQEQFF.

This clonotype was recorded a few times. The chain couples TRBV7-2 to TRBJ2-1; possible D gene TRBD2, 7 bases. V was shortened by 5 bases and J by 4 bases, with 18 bases between the two germline ends. This CDR3 region has 16 residues. Germline V gene lookup returns CDR1 SGHTA and CDR2 FQGNSA. This CDR3 reads CASSGRGVYSYNEQFF. CDR3 DNA sequence: TGTGCCAGCAGCGGGAGGGGGGTTTATAGTTACAATGAGCAGTTCTTC.

CDR3 sequence (DNA): TGTGCCAGCAGCCAAGTACTAGCGGCATACACCGGGGAGCTGTTTTTT. Encoded protein: CASSQVLAAYTGELFF. This chain joins TRBV3-1 and TRBJ2-2, with 8 bases lining up with TRBD2. The junction had 4 bases not matched to a gene; V was cut back by 1 base and J by 3 bases. The germline V gene encodes CDR1 LGHDT and CDR2 YNNKEL (reference sequence). The CDR3 sequence is 16 residues long.

This clonotype was counted many times. The CDR3, as DNA: TGTGCCAGCAGTTTCCAGGGCGGAACCGGGGAGCTGTTTTTT. Protein sequence: CASSFQGGTGELFF. The chain uses TRBV12-3 or TRBV12-4 and TRBJ2-2; a weak D match, TRBD1 (5 bases). The V gene lost 3 bases and the J gene lost 5 bases, with 10 bases spanning the gap. This CDR3 has 14 residues.

This clonotype has a count of ten or more. The V and J genes are TRBV4-3 and TRBJ2-7, with 10 bases fitting TRBD2. Germline CDR1 and CDR2: LGHNA and YSLEER. The V and J ends lost 0 bases and 4 bases, in that order; junction bases with no gene match: 15. This CDR3 is built from 19 residues. DNA of the CDR3: TGCGCCAGCAGCCAAGATCTGGCACCCGGGACTAGCGAGAGTTACGAGCAGTACTTC. It codes for CASSQDLAPGTSESYEQYF.

This clonotype was seen a handful of times. DNA of the CDR3: TGTGCCAGCAGCTTAGTAGCCGCCTTAGGGGTCGGAGGCAGCGAGCAGTACTTC. Translated, it gives CASSLVAALGVGGSEQYF. The rearrangement links TRBV11-2 to TRBJ2-7; D tentatively reads TRBD1 or TRBD2 (5 bases each). The CDR3 has 18 residues. Trimming pared 1 base from V and 6 bases from J, leaving 25 bases between. CDR1 SGHAT and CDR2 FQNNGV come from the germline V gene.

The chain joins TRBV27 to TRBJ2-1; D may correspond to TRBD1 or TRBD2 (6 bases each). Trimming pared 4 bases from V and 7 bases from J, leaving 11 bases between. This CDR3 comprises 13 residues. The V gene's germline CDR1 is MNHEY and CDR2 SMNVEV (reference sequence). CDR3 residues: CASSWGAANEQFF. Written as DNA, the CDR3 is TGTGCCAGCAGTTGGGGGGCCGCGAATGAGCAGTTCTTC.

The rearrangement links TRBV7-2 to TRBJ1-5; D gene uncertain. Trimming removed 2 bases from V and 8 bases from J, with 10 bases in between. CDR1 is SGHTA, CDR2 FQGNSA, per germline. This CDR3 contains 13 residues. For the CDR3, the DNA is TGTGCCAGCAGCTTATCACGGGAGGAGCCCCAGCATTTT. Protein sequence: CASSLSREEPQHF.

The sample holds many counts of this clonotype. The chain joins TRBV10-3 to TRBJ2-1, with D uncertain. CDR1 is ENHRY and CDR2 is SYGVKD in the germline V gene. Deletions cut 3 bases from V and 6 bases from J, with 15 bases between. CDR3 length: 15 amino acids. The CDR3 here is CAISDGIRTPNEQFF. CDR3 DNA sequence: TGTGCCATCAGTGATGGGATCAGAACACCCAATGAGCAGTTCTTC.

The chain has TRBV5-6 and TRBJ2-5, with 8 nucleotides matching TRBD2. The germline V gene encodes CDR1 SGHDT and CDR2 YYEEEE. V shed 2 bases and J 4 bases; nucleotides not matched to a gene: 19. CDR3 size: 19 residues. The CDR3 reads CASSFVPLLADDVGETQYF. DNA for the CDR3: TGTGCCAGCAGCTTTGTCCCCTTACTAGCGGATGACGTGGGAGAGACCCAGTACTTC. Complete variable domain (other parts from reference TRBV5-6 and TRBJ2-5): DAGVTQSPTHLIKTRGQQVTLRCSPKSGHDTVSWYQQALGQGPQFIFQYYEEEERQRGNFPDRFSGHQFPNYSSELNVNALLLGDSALYLCASSFVPLLADDVGETQYFGPGTRLLVL.